A selection of T cell receptor beta chains follows, all from one sample in a study of blood T cell repertoires in COVID-19. This table comes from immunoSEQ multiplex PCR, and its TCRdb copy is limited to in-frame clones, with some not included. The table includes 110,000 or so clones, roughly 81% detected once. The sample was peripheral blood. The source is a middle-aged man with acute or convalescent COVID-19. Both conserved end residues are part of each CDR3. D genes are given only for firm matches. Clone size is given for some rows only: seen once, a few or many times, or a class if the clone is expanded.

cdr3_aa: CASSLVASDTGELFF
cdr3_nt: TGTGCCAGCAGCTTAGTTGCGTCGGACACCGGGGAGCTGTTTTTT
j_call: TRBJ2-2
d_call: -
clone_size: -
v_call: TRBV7-2

cdr3_aa: CASSFSLFGANVLTF
cdr3_nt: TGTGCCAGCAGCTTCTCCCTCTTCGGGGCCAACGTCCTGACTTTC
j_call: TRBJ2-6
d_call: -
clone_size: once
v_call: TRBV5-6

cdr3_aa: CASSLVGGADLSAYEQYF
cdr3_nt: TGTGCCAGCAGCTTAGTGGGGGGGGCAGACCTAAGCGCCTACGAGCAGTACTTC
j_call: TRBJ2-7
d_call: -
clone_size: -
v_call: TRBV7-2

cdr3_aa: CASTWSGGSYEQYF
cdr3_nt: TGTGCCAGCACCTGGTCGGGGGGCTCCTACGAGCAGTACTTC
j_call: TRBJ2-7
d_call: TRBD2
clone_size: -
v_call: TRBV6-5

cdr3_aa: CASSQGGTGVGKLFF
cdr3_nt: TGTGCCAGCAGCCAAGGGGGGACAGGGGTCGGAAAACTGTTTTTT
j_call: TRBJ1-4
d_call: TRBD1
clone_size: -
v_call: TRBV3-1/TRBV3-2

cdr3_aa: CASSLGGVGELFF
cdr3_nt: TGTGCCAGCAGCTTAGGGGGAGTCGGGGAGCTGTTTTTT
j_call: TRBJ2-2
d_call: -
clone_size: -
v_call: TRBV11-2

cdr3_aa: CASSGTGRQPQHF
cdr3_nt: TGTGCCAGCAGCGGGACAGGGAGGCAGCCCCAGCATTTT
j_call: TRBJ1-5
d_call: TRBD1
clone_size: -
v_call: TRBV7-9

cdr3_aa: CASRKDRVSGQPQHF
cdr3_nt: TGTGCCAGTAGAAAGGACAGGGTTTCTGGTCAGCCCCAGCATTTT
j_call: TRBJ1-5
d_call: TRBD1
clone_size: once
v_call: TRBV19

cdr3_aa: CASSLGRRTSGGPDTDTQYF
cdr3_nt: TGCGCCAGCAGCTTGGGGAGGCGGACTAGCGGGGGACCCGACACAGATACGCAGTATTTT
j_call: TRBJ2-3
d_call: TRBD2
clone_size: -
v_call: TRBV5-1

cdr3_aa: CASSRTTGVLTNEQFF
cdr3_nt: TGTGCCAGCAGTCGAACGACAGGGGTCCTTACCAATGAGCAGTTCTTC
j_call: TRBJ2-1
d_call: TRBD1
clone_size: -
v_call: TRBV27

cdr3_aa: CASSIPWTGMAFF
cdr3_nt: TGTGCCAGTAGTATCCCTTGGACAGGGATGGCTTTCTTT
j_call: TRBJ1-1
d_call: TRBD1
clone_size: -
v_call: TRBV19

cdr3_aa: CASSDLAGGSDTQYF
cdr3_nt: TGTGCCAGCAGTGACCTAGCGGGGGGATCAGATACGCAGTATTTT
j_call: TRBJ2-3
d_call: TRBD2
clone_size: few
v_call: TRBV2

cdr3_aa: CAISGNRGGYEQYF
cdr3_nt: TGTGCCATCAGTGGGAACAGGGGTGGTTACGAGCAGTACTTC
j_call: TRBJ2-7
d_call: TRBD1
clone_size: -
v_call: TRBV10-3

cdr3_aa: CAWKTGQGGYEQYF
cdr3_nt: TGTGCCTGGAAAACCGGGCAGGGTGGCTACGAGCAGTACTTC
j_call: TRBJ2-7
d_call: -
clone_size: -
v_call: TRBV30

cdr3_aa: CSVKSTGLGGYTF
cdr3_nt: TGCAGCGTTAAGTCGACAGGGCTAGGTGGCTACACCTTC
j_call: TRBJ1-2
d_call: TRBD1
clone_size: -
v_call: TRBV29-1

cdr3_aa: CASSGRHRGDTEAFF
cdr3_nt: TGTGCCAGCAGCGGACGTCACAGGGGGGACACTGAAGCTTTCTTT
j_call: TRBJ1-1
d_call: -
clone_size: -
v_call: TRBV21-1

cdr3_aa: CASSLKTPGVSNQPQHF
cdr3_nt: TGTGCCAGCAGTTTAAAAACGCCGGGGGTAAGCAATCAGCCCCAGCATTTT
j_call: TRBJ1-5
d_call: -
clone_size: -
v_call: TRBV27

cdr3_aa: CASSLGGADNEQFF
cdr3_nt: TGCGCCAGCAGCTTAGGGGGCGCGGACAATGAGCAGTTCTTC
j_call: TRBJ2-1
d_call: TRBD1
clone_size: -
v_call: TRBV5-1

cdr3_aa: CASTDGGALTYEQYF
cdr3_nt: TGTGCCAGCACCGACGGGGGGGCCTTAACTTACGAGCAGTACTTC
j_call: TRBJ2-7
d_call: TRBD2
clone_size: once
v_call: TRBV25-1

cdr3_aa: CATSRDGGGSYNEQFF
cdr3_nt: TGTGCCACCAGCAGAGATGGGGGGGGCTCCTACAATGAGCAGTTCTTC
j_call: TRBJ2-1
d_call: TRBD2
clone_size: once
v_call: TRBV15

cdr3_aa: CASSQSGQYNDEKLFF
cdr3_nt: TGCGCCAGCAGCCAGTCCGGACAGTATAACGATGAAAAACTGTTTTTT
j_call: TRBJ1-4
d_call: -
clone_size: -
v_call: TRBV4-1

cdr3_aa: CSAIPGGGHEQYF
cdr3_nt: TGCAGCGCAATCCCGGGAGGGGGCCACGAGCAGTACTTC
j_call: TRBJ2-7
d_call: -
clone_size: -
v_call: TRBV29-1

cdr3_aa: CASSSYLENIQYF
cdr3_nt: TGTGCCAGCAGCTCCTATCTCGAAAACATTCAGTACTTC
j_call: TRBJ2-4
d_call: -
clone_size: -
v_call: TRBV7-2